Below, one TCR beta chain is given with its context. Primers used in a second PCR of roughly 6 to 12 cycles were a sample-barcoded 5' primer and a J-beta primer mix. One entry per CDR3 protein results from TCRdb running MiXCR on the 5' RACE reads. The sample gives around 1,700,000 distinct CDR3 sequences, 28% of which show up once; 7.7% is in the top ten. The sample is drawn from a study of blood T cells in healthy people across ages. The specimen was blood. This TCR came from a woman in her 30s in good health.

The CDR3 protein is CASSQGLAGGGVNEQFF. In DNA, the CDR3 is TGTGCCAGCAGTCAGGGACTAGCGGGAGGAGGAGTCAATGAGCAGTTCTTC. This rearrangement joins TRBV6-6 to TRBJ2-1, with 15 bases identical to TRBD2. Per germline, CDR1 MNHNY and CDR2 SVGAGI (reference sequence). Trimming removed 5 bases from V and 6 bases from J; junction bases left unmatched: 8. The CDR3 runs to 17 residues.